Listed below are T cell receptor beta chains from one sample, sequenced in a study of cytomegalovirus exposure and HLA in healthy donors. Sequencing was performed with immunoSEQ multiplex PCR; in TCRdb, only in-frame clones are kept and a portion is missing. The data contain roughly 140,000 clones, roughly 80% of them singletons. Material for sequencing was PBMCs. The receptors here all came from a woman between 50 and 59 years old in good health and CMV-seropositive. Both conserved end residues are part of each CDR3. Fields, in order: J gene, V gene, clone size, D gene, CDR3 DNA, CDR3 protein. A D gene is named only where the DNA matches it firmly. Not every row has a clone size; where given, it reads once, few, many or a size class.

j_call: TRBJ2-1; v_call: TRBV2; clone_size: once; d_call: TRBD2; cdr3_nt: TGTGCCAGCTCGAATGCGGGGACTAGCATGGGTGAGCAGTTCTTC; cdr3_aa: CASSNAGTSMGEQFF
j_call: TRBJ1-1; v_call: TRBV5-1; clone_size: NA; d_call: NA; cdr3_nt: TGCGCCAGCAGCTTGGGTGGCGGGAACACTGAAGCTTTCTTT; cdr3_aa: CASSLGGGNTEAFF
j_call: TRBJ2-2; v_call: TRBV9; clone_size: NA; d_call: NA; cdr3_nt: TGTGCCAGCAGCGTGACAGGCACCGGGGAGCTGTTTTTT; cdr3_aa: CASSVTGTGELFF
j_call: TRBJ2-7; v_call: TRBV7-9; clone_size: NA; d_call: TRBD1; cdr3_nt: TGTGCCAGCAGCTTAGAGAAGGCGGACAGGGGGGCTTACGAGCAGTACTTC; cdr3_aa: CASSLEKADRGAYEQYF
j_call: TRBJ2-2; v_call: TRBV7-9; clone_size: NA; d_call: TRBD1; cdr3_nt: TGTGCCAGCGGGACAGGGGGATACACCGGGGAGCTGTTTTTT; cdr3_aa: CASGTGGYTGELFF
j_call: TRBJ2-1; v_call: TRBV5-1; clone_size: NA; d_call: NA; cdr3_nt: TGCGCCAGCAGCTCGGAGATCAGTGAGCAGTTCTTC; cdr3_aa: CASSSEISEQFF
j_call: TRBJ1-6; v_call: TRBV21-1; clone_size: NA; d_call: NA; cdr3_nt: TGTGCCAGCAGCAAAGCGCTCTTTAAGACCGCCGGGAAGAATTCACCCCTCCACTTT; cdr3_aa: CASSKALFKTAGKNSPLHF
j_call: TRBJ1-1; v_call: TRBV6-5; clone_size: NA; d_call: NA; cdr3_nt: TGTGCCAGCAGTTCGCCGACATTTAACACTGAAGCTTTCTTT; cdr3_aa: CASSSPTFNTEAFF
j_call: TRBJ2-2; v_call: TRBV5-1; clone_size: NA; d_call: TRBD1; cdr3_nt: TGCGCCAGCAGCATCCGGACGAACAGGGGAGCGAACACCGGGGAGCTGTTTTTT; cdr3_aa: CASSIRTNRGANTGELFF
j_call: TRBJ1-2; v_call: TRBV7-9; clone_size: NA; d_call: TRBD1; cdr3_nt: TGTGCCAGCAGCCTAGGACAGGCTAACTATGGCTACACCTTC; cdr3_aa: CASSLGQANYGYTF
j_call: TRBJ2-7; v_call: TRBV19; clone_size: NA; d_call: TRBD1; cdr3_nt: TGTGCCAGTAGTCCCGGGACAGGGGAATTCTACGAGCAGTACTTC; cdr3_aa: CASSPGTGEFYEQYF
j_call: TRBJ2-2; v_call: TRBV5-1; clone_size: NA; d_call: NA; cdr3_nt: TGCGCCAGCAGCTTGTCAGGAGGGGGCCCCGGGGAGCTGTTTTTT; cdr3_aa: CASSLSGGGPGELFF
j_call: TRBJ1-4; v_call: TRBV4-1; clone_size: once; d_call: NA; cdr3_nt: TGCGCCAGCCGGGATGCAACTAATGAAAAACTGTTTTTT; cdr3_aa: CASRDATNEKLFF
j_call: TRBJ1-6; v_call: TRBV6-6; clone_size: few; d_call: TRBD1; cdr3_nt: TGTGCCAGCAGTTACGAGGGGGCTAGATCACCCCTCCACTTT; cdr3_aa: CASSYEGARSPLHF
j_call: TRBJ1-2; v_call: TRBV7-6; clone_size: NA; d_call: TRBD1; cdr3_nt: TGTGCCAGCAAACCCACCGCGGGACAGGGAACTCGTGGCTACACCTTC; cdr3_aa: CASKPTAGQGTRGYTF
j_call: TRBJ2-7; v_call: TRBV19; clone_size: NA; d_call: TRBD1; cdr3_nt: TGTGCCAGTAGCCTGGGACAGTTTTCCTACGAGCAGTACTTC; cdr3_aa: CASSLGQFSYEQYF
j_call: TRBJ1-6; v_call: TRBV6-1; clone_size: NA; d_call: NA; cdr3_nt: TGTGCCAGCAGTGTTCGGGGAACGGGGGTCCCCTATAATTCACCCCTCCACTTT; cdr3_aa: CASSVRGTGVPYNSPLHF
j_call: TRBJ1-2; v_call: TRBV7-9; clone_size: NA; d_call: NA; cdr3_nt: TGTGCCAGCAGCTTAATCACTCTCCTTAACTATGGCCACACCTTC; cdr3_aa: CASSLITLLNYGHTF
j_call: TRBJ1-2; v_call: TRBV6-1; clone_size: NA; d_call: NA; cdr3_nt: TGTGCCAGCAGTGGGCGGGGGGCGAGTGGCTACACCTTC; cdr3_aa: CASSGRGASGYTF
j_call: TRBJ2-7; v_call: TRBV19; clone_size: NA; d_call: TRBD1; cdr3_nt: TGTGCCAGCACGGACAGGGAACAGCAGTACTTC; cdr3_aa: CASTDREQQYF
j_call: TRBJ1-4; v_call: TRBV11-2; clone_size: NA; d_call: NA; cdr3_nt: TGTGCCAGCAGCCGAAACATGCTTAATGAAAAACTGTTTTTT; cdr3_aa: CASSRNMLNEKLFF
j_call: TRBJ1-6; v_call: TRBV7-8; clone_size: few; d_call: NA; cdr3_nt: TGTGCCAGCAGCCCGCGGGGGGGCTCTAATTCACCCCTCCACTTT; cdr3_aa: CASSPRGGSNSPLHF
j_call: TRBJ2-7; v_call: TRBV5-1; clone_size: NA; d_call: TRBD2; cdr3_nt: TGCGCCAGCAGCCCCGGACTAGCGGGGGGGATGCAGTACTTC; cdr3_aa: CASSPGLAGGMQYF
j_call: TRBJ1-4; v_call: TRBV2; clone_size: NA; d_call: TRBD1; cdr3_nt: TGTGCCAGCCGGGACAGGGGTGAAAAACTGTTTTTT; cdr3_aa: CASRDRGEKLFF
j_call: TRBJ1-5; v_call: TRBV5-1; clone_size: NA; d_call: TRBD1; cdr3_nt: TGCGCCAGCAGCCCACAGGGGAATCAGCCCCAGCATTTT; cdr3_aa: CASSPQGNQPQHF
j_call: TRBJ1-2; v_call: TRBV15; clone_size: few; d_call: NA; cdr3_nt: TGTGCCACCAGCAGAGGAGGGGACTCTCCACTCTATGGCTACACCTTC; cdr3_aa: CATSRGGDSPLYGYTF
j_call: TRBJ2-3; v_call: TRBV27; clone_size: NA; d_call: TRBD1; cdr3_nt: TGTGCCAGCAGTTTATTCGGGACAGGGCCGGAGAGGGGGCAGTATTTT; cdr3_aa: CASSLFGTGPERGQYF
j_call: TRBJ2-3; v_call: TRBV5-6; clone_size: NA; d_call: TRBD2; cdr3_nt: TGTGCCAGCAGCTCGGGGGGACGGGGAGATACGCAGTATTTT; cdr3_aa: CASSSGGRGDTQYF
j_call: TRBJ2-7; v_call: TRBV7-9; clone_size: NA; d_call: TRBD2; cdr3_nt: TGTGCCAGCAGCTCGCGGACTAGCGGGGGAACCTACGAGCAGTACTTC; cdr3_aa: CASSSRTSGGTYEQYF
j_call: TRBJ2-1; v_call: TRBV10-2; clone_size: NA; d_call: TRBD2; cdr3_nt: TGCGCCAGCAGTCCCAGGACTAGCTTGGCCAATGAGCAGTTCTTC; cdr3_aa: CASSPRTSLANEQFF